This section outlines one T cell receptor (beta chain) sequence together with its context. This sample was included in a study of CD8 T cells in Susac syndrome. The germline CDR1 and CDR2 sequences are SGHDN and FVKESK. The V and J ends lost 2 bases and 3 bases respectively, with 3 bases between them. CDR3 length: 12 residues. In blood CD8+ and CD4+ T cells, TCR beta underwent sequencing. When the RNA was reverse transcribed, random hexamers were used with an input of about 0.5 to 1 ug. TCRdb itself ran the immunoSEQ multiplex PCR reads through MiXCR, one entry per CDR3 protein. Among about 200,000 distinct CDR3 sequences listed, 90% to 95% were seen once.

The sequenced sample was CD4+ T cells from PBMCs. The V and J genes are TRBV14 and TRBJ2-3; D is undetermined. The origin of this receptor is a human donor with multiple sclerosis. CDR3 DNA: TGTGCCAGCAGCCAAAGGACAGATACGCAGTATTTT. Amino acid sequence: CASSQRTDTQYF.